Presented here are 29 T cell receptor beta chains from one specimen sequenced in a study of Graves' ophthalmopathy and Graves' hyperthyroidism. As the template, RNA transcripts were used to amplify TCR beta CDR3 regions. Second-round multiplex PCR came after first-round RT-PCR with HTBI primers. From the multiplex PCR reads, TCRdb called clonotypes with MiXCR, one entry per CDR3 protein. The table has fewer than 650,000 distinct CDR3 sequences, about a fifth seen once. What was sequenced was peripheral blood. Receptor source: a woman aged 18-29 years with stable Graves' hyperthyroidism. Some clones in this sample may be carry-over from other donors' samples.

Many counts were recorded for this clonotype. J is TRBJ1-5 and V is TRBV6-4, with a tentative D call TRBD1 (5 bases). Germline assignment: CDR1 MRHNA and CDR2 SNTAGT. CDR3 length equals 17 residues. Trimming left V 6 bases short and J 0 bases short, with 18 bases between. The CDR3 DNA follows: TGTGCCAGCAGGGCCCGGGACTCGCTGATTAGCAATCAGCCCCAGCATTTT. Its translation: CASRARDSLISNQPQHF.

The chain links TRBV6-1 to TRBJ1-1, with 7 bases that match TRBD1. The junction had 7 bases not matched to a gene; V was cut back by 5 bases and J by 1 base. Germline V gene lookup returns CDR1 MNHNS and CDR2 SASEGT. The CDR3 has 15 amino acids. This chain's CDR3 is CASSPRGRGNTEAFF. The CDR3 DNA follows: TGTGCCAGCAGTCCAAGGGGGCGAGGGAACACTGAAGCTTTCTTT.

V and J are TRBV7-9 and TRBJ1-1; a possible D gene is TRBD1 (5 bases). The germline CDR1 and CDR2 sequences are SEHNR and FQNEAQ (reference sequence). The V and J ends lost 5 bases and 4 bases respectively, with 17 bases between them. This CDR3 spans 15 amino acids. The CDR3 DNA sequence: TGTGCCAGCAGCCTCGGACACAGTAGGGTCACTGAAGCTTTCTTT. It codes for CASSLGHSRVTEAFF. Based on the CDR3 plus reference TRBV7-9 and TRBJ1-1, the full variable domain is DTGVSQNPRHKITKRGQNVTFRCDPISEHNRLYWYRQTLGQGPEFLTYFQNEAQLEKSRLLSDRFSAERPKGSFSTLEIQRTEQGDSAMYLCASSLGHSRVTEAFFGQGTRLTVV.

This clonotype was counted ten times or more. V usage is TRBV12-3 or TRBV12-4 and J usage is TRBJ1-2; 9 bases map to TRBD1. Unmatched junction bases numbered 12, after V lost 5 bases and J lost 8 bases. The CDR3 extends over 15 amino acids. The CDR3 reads CASSAQQGAFGGYTF. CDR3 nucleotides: TGTGCCAGCAGTGCCCAACAGGGGGCTTTTGGAGGCTACACCTTC.

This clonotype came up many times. The CDR3 nucleotides are TGTGCCAGCAGTTACTCGACTAGCGGGAGCCAGACCCAGTACTTC. Protein product: CASSYSTSGSQTQYF. This chain links TRBV6-5 with TRBJ2-5; 12 bases map to TRBD2. Germline V gene data show CDR1 as MNHEY and CDR2 as SVGAGI. Trimming cost V 0 bases and J 6 bases; bases outside gene matches: 2. The CDR3 consists of 15 residues.

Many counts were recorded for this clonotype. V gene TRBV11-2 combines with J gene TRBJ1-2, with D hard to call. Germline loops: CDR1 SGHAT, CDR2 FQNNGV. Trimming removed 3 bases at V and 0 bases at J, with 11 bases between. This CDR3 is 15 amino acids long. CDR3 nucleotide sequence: TGTGCCAGCAGCTTCTCAGGCAGGTCTAACTATGGCTACACCTTC. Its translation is CASSFSGRSNYGYTF.

DNA of the CDR3: TGCGCCAGCAGCCAAGAGGACAGGGGGAACACTGAAGCTTTCTTT. Translation: CASSQEDRGNTEAFF. The V gene is TRBV4-1, the J gene TRBJ1-1; TRBD1 matches at 9 bases. Germline V gene lookup returns CDR1 MGHRA and CDR2 YSYEKL. The CDR3 totals 15 residues. After removal of 0 bases from V and 1 base from J, the junction contained 0 bases not matched to a gene.

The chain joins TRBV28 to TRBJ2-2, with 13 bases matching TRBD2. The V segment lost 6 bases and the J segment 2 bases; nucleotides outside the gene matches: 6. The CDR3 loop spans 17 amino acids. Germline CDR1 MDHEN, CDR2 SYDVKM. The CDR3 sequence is CASSPGTSGANTGELFF. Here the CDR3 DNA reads TGTGCCAGCAGCCCAGGGACTAGCGGGGCCAACACCGGGGAGCTGTTTTTT.

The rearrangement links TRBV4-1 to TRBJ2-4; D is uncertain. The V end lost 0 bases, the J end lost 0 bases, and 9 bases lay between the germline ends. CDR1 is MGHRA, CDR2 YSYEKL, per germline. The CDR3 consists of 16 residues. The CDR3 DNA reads TGCGCCAGCAGCCAAGAGCTGGGGTCAGCCAAAAACATTCAGTACTTC. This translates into CASSQELGSAKNIQYF.

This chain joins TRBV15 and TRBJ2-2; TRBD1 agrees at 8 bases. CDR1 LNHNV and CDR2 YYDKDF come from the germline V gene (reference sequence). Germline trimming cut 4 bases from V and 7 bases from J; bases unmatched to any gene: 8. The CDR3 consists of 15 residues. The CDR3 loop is CATSNEDRADGELFF. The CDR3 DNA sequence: TGTGCCACCAGCAACGAGGACAGGGCGGACGGGGAGCTGTTTTTT.

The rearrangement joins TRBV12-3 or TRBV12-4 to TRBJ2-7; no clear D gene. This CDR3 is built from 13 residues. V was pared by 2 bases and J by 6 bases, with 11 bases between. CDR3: CASSLKVGLEQYF. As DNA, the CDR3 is TGTGCCAGCAGTTTAAAAGTTGGTCTCGAGCAGTACTTC.

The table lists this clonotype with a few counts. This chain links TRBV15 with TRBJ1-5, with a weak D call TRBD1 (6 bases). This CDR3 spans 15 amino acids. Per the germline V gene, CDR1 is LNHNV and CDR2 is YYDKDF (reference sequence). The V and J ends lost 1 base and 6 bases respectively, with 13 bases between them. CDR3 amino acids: CATSRGNRVGQPQHF. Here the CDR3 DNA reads TGTGCCACCAGCAGAGGTAACAGGGTGGGTCAGCCCCAGCATTTT.

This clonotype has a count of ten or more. CDR3 protein: CASSSRTSGGKETQYF. CDR3 in DNA: TGTGCCAGCAGTTCTCGGACTAGCGGGGGGAAAGAGACCCAGTACTTC. This rearrangement joins TRBV27 to TRBJ2-5, with 14 positions matching TRBD2. Unmatched junction bases numbered 4, after V lost 4 bases and J lost 3 bases. From germline, CDR1 is MNHEY and CDR2 SMNVEV (reference sequence). The CDR3 sequence is 16 residues long.

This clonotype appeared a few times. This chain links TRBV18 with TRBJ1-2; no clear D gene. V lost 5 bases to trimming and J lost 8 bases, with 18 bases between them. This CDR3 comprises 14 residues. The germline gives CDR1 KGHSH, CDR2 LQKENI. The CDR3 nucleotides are TGTGCCAGCTCATCCTCCGGGGAGAGTGGGGGCTACACCTTC. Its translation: CASSSSGESGGYTF.

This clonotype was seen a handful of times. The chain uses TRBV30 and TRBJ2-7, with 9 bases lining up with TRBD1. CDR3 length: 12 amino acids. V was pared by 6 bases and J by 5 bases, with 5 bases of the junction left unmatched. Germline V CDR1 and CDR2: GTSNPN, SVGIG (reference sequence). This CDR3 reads CACGDRVHEQYF. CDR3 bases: TGTGCCTGTGGGGACAGGGTCCACGAGCAGTACTTC.

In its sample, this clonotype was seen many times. CDR3 nucleotides: TGTGCCTGGAGTGTAATGATAGGGACGTACGAGCAGTACTTC. Its protein is CAWSVMIGTYEQYF. This rearrangement joins TRBV30 to TRBJ2-7; D might be TRBD1 or TRBD2, each matching 5 bases. Germline V gives CDR1 GTSNPN, CDR2 SVGIG (reference sequence). Trimming removed 0 bases at V and 4 bases at J, with 13 bases between. The CDR3 covers 14 residues.

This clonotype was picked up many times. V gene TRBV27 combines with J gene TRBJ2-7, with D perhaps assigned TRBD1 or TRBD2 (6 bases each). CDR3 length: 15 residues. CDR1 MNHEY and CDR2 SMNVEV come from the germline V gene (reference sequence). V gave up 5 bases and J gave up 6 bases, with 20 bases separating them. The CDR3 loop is CASSPPGAVVGEQYF. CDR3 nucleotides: TGTGCCAGCAGTCCCCCGGGGGCCGTTGTGGGCGAGCAGTACTTC.

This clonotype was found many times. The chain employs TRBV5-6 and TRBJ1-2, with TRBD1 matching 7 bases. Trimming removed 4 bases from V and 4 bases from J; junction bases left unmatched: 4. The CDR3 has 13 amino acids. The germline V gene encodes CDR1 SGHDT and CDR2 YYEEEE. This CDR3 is CASSQDRSYGYTF. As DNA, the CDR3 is TGTGCCAGCAGCCAGGACAGGTCCTATGGCTACACCTTC.

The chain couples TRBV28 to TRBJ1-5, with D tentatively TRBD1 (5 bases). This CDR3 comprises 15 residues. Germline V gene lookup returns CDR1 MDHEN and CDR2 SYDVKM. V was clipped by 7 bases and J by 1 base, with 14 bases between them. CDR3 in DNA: TGTGCCAGCATCGGAGGGGCAGGCAGCAATCAGCCCCAGCATTTT. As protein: CASIGGAGSNQPQHF.

The DNA for the CDR3 is TGTGCCAGCAGTGAAGGGGACTGGGGGACCGGGGAGCTGTTTTTT. This gives the protein CASSEGDWGTGELFF. The rearrangement joins TRBV2 to TRBJ2-2; possibly TRBD2 for D (6 bases). The V and J ends lost 1 base and 5 bases respectively, with 11 bases between them. The CDR3 consists of 15 residues. CDR1 and CDR2 from the germline V gene are SNHLY and FYNNEI.

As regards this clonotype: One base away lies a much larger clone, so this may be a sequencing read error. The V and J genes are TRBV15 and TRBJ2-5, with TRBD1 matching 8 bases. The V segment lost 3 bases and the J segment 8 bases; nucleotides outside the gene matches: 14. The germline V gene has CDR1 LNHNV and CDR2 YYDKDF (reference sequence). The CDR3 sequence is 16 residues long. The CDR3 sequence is CATSSPGTGLWDTQYF. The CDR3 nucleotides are TGTGCCACCAGCAGCCCCGGGACAGGTCTTTGGGATACCCAGTACTTC.

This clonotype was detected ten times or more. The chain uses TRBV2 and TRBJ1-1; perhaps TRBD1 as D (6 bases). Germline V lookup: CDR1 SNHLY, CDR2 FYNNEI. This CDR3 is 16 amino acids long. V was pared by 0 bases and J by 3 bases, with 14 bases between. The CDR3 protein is CASSEALQGGDTEAFF. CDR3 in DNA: TGTGCCAGCAGTGAAGCGTTACAGGGTGGGGACACTGAAGCTTTCTTT.

Here the CDR3 reads CASSFGRDNSPLHF. The DNA of the CDR3 is TGTGCCAGCAGTTTCGGCAGAGATAATTCACCCCTCCACTTT. This rearrangement joins TRBV28 to TRBJ1-6; D unclear. CDR3 length: 14 amino acids. From germline, CDR1 is MDHEN and CDR2 SYDVKM. Trimming removed 3 bases from V and 5 bases from J, with 8 bases in between. Variable domain in full (rest from reference TRBV28 and TRBJ1-6): DVKVTQSSRYLVKRTGEKVFLECVQDMDHENMFWYRQDPGLGLRLIYFSYDVKMKEKGDIPEGYSVSREKKERFSLILESASTNQTSMYLCASSFGRDNSPLHFGNGTRLTVT.

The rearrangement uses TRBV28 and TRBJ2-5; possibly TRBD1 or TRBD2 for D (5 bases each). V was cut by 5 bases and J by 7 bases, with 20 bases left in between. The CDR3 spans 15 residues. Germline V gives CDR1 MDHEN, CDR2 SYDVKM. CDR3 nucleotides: TGTGCCAGCAGTCCCCGGGACGTCGGTAGGCGGACCCAGTACTTC. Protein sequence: CASSPRDVGRRTQYF.

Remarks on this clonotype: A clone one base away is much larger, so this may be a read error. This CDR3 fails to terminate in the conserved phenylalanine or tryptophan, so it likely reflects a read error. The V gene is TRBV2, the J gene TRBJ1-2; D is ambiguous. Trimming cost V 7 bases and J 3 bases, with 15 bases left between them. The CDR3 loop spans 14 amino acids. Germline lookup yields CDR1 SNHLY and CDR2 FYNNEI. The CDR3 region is CASMTPEHYYGYTV. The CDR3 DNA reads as TGTGCCAGCATGACACCGGAACACTACTATGGCTACACCGTC.

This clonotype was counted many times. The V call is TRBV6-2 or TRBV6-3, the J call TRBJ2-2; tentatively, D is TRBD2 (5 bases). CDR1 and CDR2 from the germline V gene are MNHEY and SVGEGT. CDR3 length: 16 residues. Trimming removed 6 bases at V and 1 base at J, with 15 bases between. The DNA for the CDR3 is TGTGCCAGCAGCCTCCGGGATCAGAAGAACACCGGGGAGCTGTTTTTT. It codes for CASSLRDQKNTGELFF.

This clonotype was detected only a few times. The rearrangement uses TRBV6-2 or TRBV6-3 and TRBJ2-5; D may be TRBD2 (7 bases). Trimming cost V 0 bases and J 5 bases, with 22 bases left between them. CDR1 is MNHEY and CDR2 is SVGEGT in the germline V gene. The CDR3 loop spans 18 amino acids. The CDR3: CASSYSDVGGGPRETQYF. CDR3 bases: TGTGCCAGCAGTTACTCGGATGTAGGGGGAGGGCCTCGGGAGACCCAGTACTTC.

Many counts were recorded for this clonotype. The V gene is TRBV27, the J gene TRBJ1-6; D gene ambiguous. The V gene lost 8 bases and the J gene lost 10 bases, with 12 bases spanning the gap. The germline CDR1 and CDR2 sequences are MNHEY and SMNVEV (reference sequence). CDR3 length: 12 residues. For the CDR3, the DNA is TGTGCCAGCCGTGATCCGGTCTCACCCCTCCACTTT. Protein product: CASRDPVSPLHF.

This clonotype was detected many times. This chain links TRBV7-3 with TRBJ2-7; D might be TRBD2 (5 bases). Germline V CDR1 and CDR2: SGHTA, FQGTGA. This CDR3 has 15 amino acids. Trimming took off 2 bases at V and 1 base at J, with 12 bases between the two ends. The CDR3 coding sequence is TGTGCCAGCAGCTTATGGACCCGAGGGTCCTACGAGCAGTACTTC. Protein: CASSLWTRGSYEQYF.